This note documents a single T cell receptor beta chain sequence. Its matching antigen is unknown. The record originates from a study of OX40 agonist ivuxolimab in advanced cancers. Overall study: The diagnoses of dose-escalation patients were hepatocellular carcinoma, melanoma, renal cell or head and neck cancer. Findings and limits, study-wide: Researchers did not establish what antigens the expanded peripheral T cells target. Both CD4+ and CD8+ T cell populations in blood had undergone clonal expansion by week 6 at 0.1 to 3.0 mg/kg.

The germline CDR1 and CDR2 sequences are PRHDT and FYEKMQ (reference sequence). J was trimmed by 1 base and V by 4 bases; bases with no gene match: 7. CDR3 length: 16 amino acids. Libraries were prepared by immunoSEQ multiplex PCR; TCRdb keeps only in-frame clonotypes and omits some of them. The repertoire holds about 15,000 clones, with less than 95% as singletons. The receptor's source is an adult with an advanced solid tumor such as melanoma, head and neck, liver or kidney cancer. Source: CD4+ or CD8+ T cells sorted from blood, taken in a trial of the OX40 agonist ivuxolimab. The V and J genes are TRBV13 and TRBJ2-1, with TRBD2 identical over 7 bases. Here the CDR3 DNA reads TGTGCCAGCAGCTCCGGGCGGGAGATATCCTACAATGAGCAGTTCTTC. It translates to CASSSGREISYNEQFF.